This T cell receptor (beta chain) was observed in a study of shared clonotypes between healthy human individuals. The method was immunoSEQ multiplex PCR; TCRdb's version includes in-frame clones alone and lacks a portion of them. The repertoire has under 2.5 million clones, about 90% of them found once; the top ten carry 0.3% to 0.4%. Trimming removed 3 bases from V and 0 bases from J; junction bases left unmatched: 3. This CDR3 has 15 amino acids. The germline V gene encodes CDR1 LGHNA and CDR2 YSLEER. The gene calls are TRBV4-3 and TRBJ2-3, with TRBD1 matching over 7 bases. This TCR was sampled from a man between 18 and 29 years old in good health. Some clones in this sample may be carry-over from other donors' samples. Sequenced input: naive CD4+ T cells from PBMCs. Subset defined: CD45RA+ positively selected. CDR3 coding DNA: TGCGCCAGCAGCCACGGACAGGCCAGCACAGATACGCAGTATTTT. Protein: CASSHGQASTDTQYF.